Each of the 21 T cell receptor beta chains below was sequenced from the same sample in a study of cytomegalovirus exposure and HLA in healthy donors (dated by TCRdb to about 2017). Preparation of the library involved the immunoSEQ multiplex PCR assay. The multiplex PCR relied on a mix of 60 forward primers for TCR Vbeta segments and 13 reverse primers for TCR Jbeta segments. As stored in TCRdb, this immuneACCESS dataset retains in-frame rearrangements with V and J assigned. A fraction of the clones does not appear; measured against another copy, unresolved V genes explain less than half of the discrepancy, and the remainder lacks a known reason. The sample contains around 150,000 clones, over 75% of them found a single time. The leading ten clones occupy roughly 1.9% of the sample. Input material: PBMCs. The receptors shown here come from a man between 40 and 49 years old in good health and CMV-seronegative.

This clone was seen more than once but under ten times. Here the CDR3 DNA reads TGTGCCTGGAGTCCGCTAGCGGGAGTAAGGACCGGGGAGCTGTTTTTT. This translates into CAWSPLAGVRTGELFF. The J gene is TRBJ2-2, the V gene TRBV30; 10 nucleotides agree with TRBD2. Germline trimming cut 2 bases from V and 5 bases from J; bases unmatched to any gene: 8. From germline, CDR1 is GTSNPN and CDR2 SVGIG (reference sequence). The CDR3 loop spans 16 amino acids.

V and J are TRBV5-4 and TRBJ2-5; the match to TRBD2 covers 10 bases. The DNA matches TRBJ2-7 better at its end, which makes the J call doubtful. Looked up from germline, CDR1 is SGHNT and CDR2 is YYREEE (reference sequence). The CDR3 runs 14 residues. CDR3 region: CASSPRTSGYEQYF. In DNA form, the CDR3 reads TGTGCCAGCAGCCCCCGGACTAGCGGATACGAGCAGTACTTC.

This clone was counted a few times. V gene TRBV6-4 combines with J gene TRBJ2-1; 11 nucleotides line up with TRBD1. CDR3 length: 14 residues. Germline V gene lookup returns CDR1 MRHNA and CDR2 SNTAGT. J was trimmed by 6 bases and V by 3 bases; bases with no gene match: 1. CDR3 region: CASSEGTGGNEQFF. CDR3 bases: TGTGCCAGCAGTGAAGGGACAGGGGGCAATGAGCAGTTCTTC.

The chain uses TRBV28 and TRBJ2-3; D is perhaps TRBD1 (5 bases). Trimming cost V 5 bases and J 3 bases, with 21 bases left between them. From germline, CDR1 is MDHEN and CDR2 SYDVKM. The CDR3 has 17 amino acids. DNA of the CDR3: TGTGCCAGCAGTACTCCAGGGAATGCCCTATTTACAGATACGCAGTATTTT. Amino acids: CASSTPGNALFTDTQYF.

V and J are TRBV4-3 and TRBJ1-2; 10 bases fit TRBD1. The length of the CDR3 is 17 residues. V dropped 1 base and J dropped 1; count of bases not matched to a gene: 6. Germline V lookup: CDR1 LGHNA, CDR2 YSLEER. In DNA form, the CDR3 reads TGCGCCAGCAGCCAAGCGCCGGGACAGGGGAGTAACTATGGCTACACCTTC. Protein product: CASSQAPGQGSNYGYTF.

The chain joins TRBV7-9 to TRBJ2-3; TRBD2 agrees at 11 bases. The V and J ends lost 2 bases and 2 bases, in that order; junction bases with no gene match: 3. CDR1 and CDR2 (germline): SEHNR, FQNEAQ (reference sequence). The CDR3 totals 16 residues. DNA for the CDR3: TGTGCCAGCAGCTTATCTAGCGGGAGGATCACAGATACGCAGTATTTT. Protein product: CASSLSSGRITDTQYF.

The chain joins TRBV19 to TRBJ2-2; D may be TRBD2 (6 bases). CDR3 length equals 14 residues. The germline gives CDR1 LNHDA, CDR2 SQIVND (reference sequence). V was trimmed by 8 bases and J by 7 bases, leaving 17 bases between them. The DNA of the CDR3 is TGTGCCAGTTCGTGGACTACCGAGGGCGGGGAGCTGTTTTTT. Its translation is CASSWTTEGGELFF.

The rearrangement uses TRBV6-5 and TRBJ2-5; 15 nucleotides line up with TRBD2. V lost 2 bases and J lost 4; bases outside the gene matches: 2. The CDR3 spans 16 residues. Germline values: CDR1 MNHEY, CDR2 SVGAGI. The CDR3 region has the DNA TGTGCCAGCAGTTACCAGGGACTAGCGGGAGGAGAGACCCAGTACTTC. It is translated as CASSYQGLAGGETQYF.

V is TRBV7-7 and J is TRBJ2-7; 12 bases line up with TRBD1. The ends lost 5 bases at V and 7 bases at J; junction bases unmatched: 9. This CDR3 comprises 15 residues. The germline V gene encodes CDR1 SSHAT and CDR2 FNYEAQ (reference sequence). CDR3 sequence reads: CASSPGTGGPLEQYF. CDR3 nucleotide sequence: TGTGCCAGCAGCCCAGGGACAGGGGGCCCCTTAGAGCAGTACTTC.

In regard to this clone: At one end, the junction sequence differs from germline, possibly due to a read error. V is TRBV4-1 and J is TRBJ2-1; 7 nucleotides line up with TRBD1. The CDR3 spans 16 residues. Per the germline V gene, CDR1 is MGHRA and CDR2 is YSYEKL. Written as DNA, the CDR3 is TGCGCCAGCACCCAAGGGTGGGCAGGGGGAAGTGATGAGCAGTTCTTC. This codes for CASTQGWAGGSDEQFF.

The genes are TRBV25-1 and TRBJ2-5; a possible D gene is TRBD2 (7 bases). This CDR3 is 16 amino acids long. V lost 2 bases and J 4 bases, leaving 17 bases between the germline ends. CDR1 and CDR2 (germline): MGHDK, SYGVNS. DNA of the CDR3: TGTGCCAGCAGTGAAGTGGACGGGGGGCCCACAGAGACCCAGTACTTC. Translation gives CASSEVDGGPTETQYF.

The chain uses TRBV18 and TRBJ2-3, with 7 bases aligning to TRBD1. The V gene end was trimmed by 3 bases and the J gene end by 0 bases; junction bases not matched to a gene: 3. This CDR3 comprises 15 residues. CDR1 KGHSH and CDR2 LQKENI come from the germline V gene. The DNA of the CDR3 is TGTGCCAGCTCACCGGGACAGAGAAGCACAGATACGCAGTATTTT. Protein product: CASSPGQRSTDTQYF.

The chain recombines TRBV7-9 with TRBJ2-5; maybe TRBD1 (6 bases). V dropped 2 bases and J dropped 1 base, with 8 bases sitting between them. Germline CDR1 SEHNR, CDR2 FQNEAQ (reference sequence). The CDR3 extends over 14 amino acids. CDR3 protein: CASSLWDTQETQYF. The CDR3 region has the DNA TGTGCCAGCAGCTTATGGGACACCCAAGAGACCCAGTACTTC.

V usage is TRBV29-1 and J usage is TRBJ2-1, with 13 positions matching TRBD2. V was pared by 4 bases and J by 9 bases, with 9 bases of the junction left unmatched. CDR1 is SQVTM, CDR2 ANQGSEA, per germline. The CDR3 totals 15 residues. The CDR3 spells CSVGLGTSGEGEQFF. The CDR3 coding sequence is TGCAGCGTTGGGTTAGGGACTAGCGGGGAGGGTGAGCAGTTCTTC.

The J gene is TRBJ2-2, the V gene TRBV7-9, with D possibly being TRBD2 (6 bases). The CDR3 extends over 15 amino acids. CDR1 and CDR2 from the germline V gene are SEHNR and FQNEAQ (reference sequence). The CDR3 sequence: CSGQPWGLNSGELFF. The CDR3 coding sequence is TGTTCCGGCCAGCCCTGGGGACTCAATTCCGGGGAGCTGTTTTTT.

On this clone: One end of the junction is discordant with germline, which a read error may explain. This sample also contains other DNA sequences that code for the same CDR3. The chain joins TRBV18 to TRBJ2-3; 9 positions match TRBD1. The CDR3 is 15 residues long. Per germline, CDR1 KGHSH and CDR2 LQKENI. CDR3 amino acids: CASSLRDRVSDTQYF. CDR3 DNA sequence: TGTGCTAGCTCACTCCGGGACAGGGTATCAGATACGCAGTATTTT.

The table lists this clone with a count of one. The CDR3 DNA sequence: TGTGCCAGCAGCGAGGGGAGGTACCGGGGTACGCAGTATTTT. Translating it yields CASSEGRYRGTQYF. The chain recombines TRBV14 with TRBJ2-3; maybe TRBD2 (6 bases). V was shortened by 5 bases and J by 8 bases, with 17 bases between the two germline ends. The length of the CDR3 is 14 residues. Germline values: CDR1 SGHDN, CDR2 FVKESK.

This sequence joins TRBV28 and TRBJ2-1; maybe TRBD1 (5 bases). The CDR3 is made up of 15 amino acids. Per germline, CDR1 MDHEN and CDR2 SYDVKM. V lost 4 bases, J lost 4 bases, and 14 bases lay in between. The CDR3 protein is CASSSPTTVYNEQFF. The CDR3 DNA sequence: TGTGCCAGCAGTTCCCCTACGACAGTATACAATGAGCAGTTCTTC.

The table lists this clone with a few counts. The gene calls are TRBV28 and TRBJ1-5; 8 bases agree with TRBD1. V dropped 6 bases and J dropped 6; count of bases not matched to a gene: 4. The CDR3 sequence is 13 residues long. Germline V gives CDR1 MDHEN, CDR2 SYDVKM. CDR3 nucleotides: TGTGCCAGCAGCCGGACAGGGATTCAGCCCCAGCATTTT. Encoded protein: CASSRTGIQPQHF.

The rearrangement links TRBV7-2 to TRBJ2-5; TRBD2 matches 8 bases. The junction had 12 bases not matched to a gene; V was cut back by 5 bases and J by 4 bases. The CDR3 totals 16 residues. Germline V CDR1 and CDR2: SGHTA, FQGNSA. The CDR3 region is CASSIIGSGVGETQYF. CDR3 DNA sequence: TGTGCCAGCAGCATAATTGGTAGCGGGGTAGGAGAGACCCAGTACTTC. Drawing the rest from reference TRBV7-2 and TRBJ2-5, the complete variable domain is GAGVSQSPSNKVTEKGKDVELRCDPISGHTALYWYRQSLGQGLEFLIYFQGNSAPDKSGLPSDRFSAERTGGSVSTLTIQRTQQEDSAVYLCASSIIGSGVGETQYFGPGTRLLVL.

V and J are TRBV6-5 and TRBJ2-7, with TRBD1 matching over 7 bases. The ends lost 5 bases at V and 4 bases at J; junction bases unmatched: 5. CDR3 length: 13 residues. Germline V gene sequence: CDR1 MNHEY, CDR2 SVGAGI. CDR3 loop: CASSRDREYEQYF. The CDR3, as DNA: TGTGCCAGCAGTAGAGACAGGGAATACGAGCAGTACTTC.